This passage covers 18 T cell receptor beta chains from one sample sequenced in a study of blood T cells in healthy people across ages (dated by TCRdb to between 2015 and 2016). The receptor library was made with 5' RACE. This sample was sequenced with an Illumina HiSeq 2500. A second PCR of 7 to 11 cycles was performed with a sample-barcoded 5' primer and a J-beta primer mix. TCRdb applied fastp at Q25 and MiXCR to the public reads, then kept only in-frame beta chains. Each CDR3 protein appears once, grouped with its most common genes and DNA. The table for this sample lists some 1.5 million distinct CDR3 sequences; approximately 30% of them were counted only once. The ten largest clones capture roughly 8% of the sample. Sequencing used blood. All receptors derive from a young woman in good health.

This chain connects TRBV28 to TRBJ1-5; no clear D. The V gene lost 6 bases and the J gene lost 3 bases, with 12 bases spanning the gap. Germline V gene lookup returns CDR1 MDHEN and CDR2 SYDVKM. This CDR3 has 14 amino acids. Here the CDR3 reads CASRFGANNQPQHF. The DNA for the CDR3 is TGTGCCAGCAGGTTCGGAGCGAACAATCAGCCCCAGCATTTT.

This clonotype was seen a few times. V is TRBV20-1 and J is TRBJ1-6, with D hard to call. The germline gives CDR1 DFQATT, CDR2 SNEGSKA (reference sequence). Trimming pared 1 base from V and 14 bases from J, leaving 15 bases between. CDR3 size: 13 residues. CDR3 protein: CSARGVQALTLHF. CDR3 DNA sequence: TGCAGTGCTAGAGGGGTGCAGGCCCTCACCCTCCACTTT.

This clonotype was seen a handful of times. V is TRBV18 and J is TRBJ2-7, with no clear D. Germline loops: CDR1 KGHSH, CDR2 LQKENI. The V end was cut by 0 bases, the J end by 7 bases, with 7 bases between. This CDR3 comprises 12 residues. The chain's CDR3 is CASSPPRKEQYF. CDR3 coding DNA: TGTGCCAGCTCACCACCGCGCAAAGAGCAGTACTTC.

Details on this clonotype: A much larger clone is a single base away; this may be a read error. The chain combines TRBV6-5 with TRBJ2-7, with TRBD2 matching 9 bases. TRBJ2-5 explains the end of the DNA better; the J call may be wrong. Germline V gives CDR1 MNHEY, CDR2 SVGAGI. The CDR3 is 14 residues long. The CDR3, as DNA: TGTGCCAGCAGTTCTACGACTAGCGGAGAGACCCAGTACTTC. This translates into CASSSTTSGETQYF.

This chain uses TRBV5-1 with TRBJ2-3; 7 bases are a match to TRBD1. This CDR3 region has 15 residues. The V segment lost 3 bases and the J segment 2 bases; nucleotides outside the gene matches: 6. CDR1 and CDR2 from the germline V gene are SGHRS and YFSETQ. DNA of the CDR3: TGCGCCAGCAGCTCGCGACAGGGTGACACAGATACGCAGTATTTT. Translation: CASSSRQGDTDTQYF.

This clonotype was counted at least ten times. The chain joins TRBV4-1 to TRBJ2-1; the D gene could be TRBD1 or TRBD2 (6 bases each). V was pared by 1 base and J by 7 bases, with 14 bases between. This CDR3 has 15 amino acids. CDR1 is MGHRA and CDR2 is YSYEKL in the germline V gene. The CDR3 loop reads CASSQVGGQKNEQFF. Written as DNA, the CDR3 is TGCGCCAGCAGCCAAGTAGGGGGGCAAAAAAATGAGCAGTTCTTC.

Turning to this clonotype: A much larger clone sits a single nucleotide away, making a read error possible. J is TRBJ2-1 and V is TRBV6-1; no reliable D call. Germline lookup yields CDR1 MNHNS and CDR2 SASEGT. The CDR3 spans 14 residues. The CDR3: CASSELGQFNERFF. The DNA of the CDR3 is TGTGCCAGCAGTGAACTGGGTCAATTCAATGAGCGGTTCTTC.

This chain connects TRBV30 to TRBJ1-2; 7 positions match TRBD1. J lost 3 bases, V lost 1 base, and 5 bases had no gene match. Germline CDR1 reads GTSNPN; CDR2 reads SVGIG (reference sequence). The CDR3 is 14 residues long. CDR3 sequence: CAWSEQGDYYGYTF. CDR3 coding DNA: TGTGCCTGGAGTGAGCAGGGGGATTACTATGGCTACACCTTC. The full variable domain, rest sourced from reference TRBV30 and TRBJ1-2, is SQTIHQWPATLVQPVGSPLSLECTVEGTSNPNLYWYRQAAGRGLQLLFYSVGIGQISSEVPQNLSASRPQDRQFILSSKKLLLSDSGFYLCAWSEQGDYYGYTFGSGTRLTVV.

The rearrangement joins TRBV4-1 to TRBJ2-3; 8 nucleotides agree with TRBD1. In germline, CDR1 is MGHRA, CDR2 YSYEKL. CDR3 length equals 17 residues. V lost 2 bases, J lost 0 bases, and 7 bases stayed unmatched. The CDR3 nucleotides read TGCGCCAGCAGCCAACAGGGACAGGCCTCTAGCACAGATACGCAGTATTTT. Translation: CASSQQGQASSTDTQYF.

This clonotype came up many times. This chain joins TRBV5-1 and TRBJ2-7; 7 nucleotides match TRBD1. Germline-derived CDR1 and CDR2 are SGHRS and YFSETQ. Trimming removed 4 bases from V and 2 bases from J; junction bases left unmatched: 12. The CDR3 spans 16 residues. This chain's CDR3 is CASSPGTATKPYEQYF. In DNA, the CDR3 is TGCGCCAGCAGCCCGGGGACAGCTACCAAACCCTACGAGCAGTACTTC.

Many counts were recorded for this clonotype. This rearrangement joins TRBV7-2 to TRBJ2-7; D not certain. Germline V gene data show CDR1 as SGHTA and CDR2 as FQGNSA. This CDR3 is built from 13 residues. V was trimmed by 0 bases and J by 0 bases, leaving 3 bases between them. The CDR3 sequence: CASSLADSYEQYF. The CDR3 bases are TGTGCCAGCAGCTTAGCGGACTCCTACGAGCAGTACTTC.

V and J are TRBV9 and TRBJ2-1; D is uncertain. The CDR3 sequence is 13 residues long. V lost 0 bases to trimming and J lost 4 bases, with 5 bases between them. Per germline, CDR1 SGDLS and CDR2 YYNGEE. The CDR3 nucleotides read TGTGCCAGCAGCGTAGAACGGTACAATGAGCAGTTCTTC. Translated, it gives CASSVERYNEQFF.

In its sample, this clonotype was seen many times. This chain connects TRBV7-2 to TRBJ2-7; 8 bases map to TRBD2. V was clipped by 4 bases and J by 3 bases; unmatched bases: 8. CDR1 SGHTA and CDR2 FQGNSA come from the germline V gene. CDR3 length: 15 amino acids. The CDR3 nucleotides are TGTGCCAGCAGCTCAGTCGGGACTAGGTTCTACGAGCAGTACTTC. As protein: CASSSVGTRFYEQYF.

This clonotype was recorded once. Lacking the conserved final phenylalanine or tryptophan, this CDR3 likely reflects a read error. The chain combines TRBV2 with TRBJ2-6; D is unclear. The germline CDR1 and CDR2 sequences are SNHLY and FYNNEI. This CDR3 comprises 12 residues. V was trimmed by 6 bases and J by 2 bases, leaving 2 bases between them. In DNA, the CDR3 is TGTGCCAGCAGGACTGGGGCCAACGTCCTGACTGTC. Amino acids: CASRTGANVLTV.

The chain couples TRBV5-5 to TRBJ1-1; 8 bases line up with TRBD1. Germline V lookup: CDR1 SGHKS, CDR2 YYEKEE (reference sequence). V lost 0 bases to trimming and J lost 7 bases; unmatched junction nucleotides: 5. This CDR3 has 14 amino acids. The CDR3 nucleotides read TGTGCCAGCAGCTTGGGGGGGACAGGCCTTGAAGCTTTCTTT. This sequence encodes CASSLGGTGLEAFF.

This clonotype was detected only once. V is TRBV14 and J is TRBJ2-5; the D is unclear. CDR1 and CDR2 from the germline V gene are SGHDN and FVKESK. The V end lost 0 bases, the J end lost 2 bases, and 10 bases lay between the germline ends. The CDR3 is 15 amino acids. CDR3 residues: CASSQDLISQETQYF. Written as DNA, the CDR3 is TGTGCCAGCAGCCAAGATCTCATCAGTCAAGAGACCCAGTACTTC.

The rearrangement uses TRBV5-1 and TRBJ1-5, with TRBD1 as a possible D gene (5 bases). V was trimmed by 4 bases and J by 4 bases, leaving 21 bases between them. This CDR3 has 17 amino acids. The V gene's germline CDR1 is SGHRS and CDR2 YFSETQ. The CDR3 region is CASSKSNAGTENQPQHF. DNA for the CDR3: TGCGCCAGCAGCAAATCTAATGCCGGGACGGAGAATCAGCCCCAGCATTTT.

This clonotype was counted a few times. The J gene is TRBJ1-2, the V gene TRBV12-3 or TRBV12-4, with 7 bases identical to TRBD1. The junction had 7 bases not matched to a gene; V was cut back by 5 bases and J by 4 bases. This CDR3 is built from 14 residues. In nucleotides, the CDR3 is TGTGCCAGCAGTCGCGGGACAGAATTCTATGGCTACACCTTC. Encoded protein: CASSRGTEFYGYTF.